Given below is one T cell receptor (beta chain) in context. This same CDR3 is encoded by further DNA sequences in the sample. The data derive from a study of blood T cell repertoires in COVID-19. Looking at the study overall: Italy, Spain and the United States were the sources of the convalescent and acute COVID-19 samples. Nucleic acid was either cDNA or gDNA, and it came from T cells, B-cell-depleted T cells, or PBMCs.

One Seattle source followed patients from active infection through their disease course. Authors' processing steps: Estimated nucleated cell counts came from reference gene primer amplification. Profiling relied on immunoSEQ multiplex PCR, and the TCRdb table lists in-frame clones only, not all of them. That table is the source of V, J and clone size, and D and trimming were worked out from the DNA. Seen here are under 400,000 clones, about 92% observed once, and the top ten hold 3.9%. V lost 3 bases and J lost 1, with 12 bases in between. The CDR3 runs to 15 residues. From germline, CDR1 is LNHDA and CDR2 SQIVND (reference sequence).

The sequencing input was peripheral blood. The genes are TRBV19 and TRBJ1-1, with D possibly being TRBD1 (5 bases). This receptor was obtained from a woman aged 55-69 years with COVID-19, enrolled during active disease. CDR3 in DNA: TGTGCCAGTAGTATCTCTTCGACAGCGAACACTGAAGCTTTCTTT. Its translation: CASSISSTANTEAFF. Full variable domain (rest looked up from reference TRBV19 and TRBJ1-1): DGGITQSPKYLFRKEGQNVTLSCEQNLNHDAMYWYRQDPGQGLRLIYYSQIVNDFQKGDIAEGYSVSREKKESFPLTVTSAQKNPTAFYLCASSISSTANTEAFFGQGTRLTVV.